The clone carrying this TCR beta chain was observed a few times. Relative to the germline gene, one junction end is altered; a read error may explain this. These data come from a study of identical twins. TCRdb reprocessed the 5' RACE reads with MiXCR, giving one entry per CDR3 protein. The repertoire consists of some 1,600,000 distinct CDR3 sequences, with 32% occurring once and the leading ten covering around 0.25%. CDR3 size: 17 residues. Germline CDR1 reads MDHEN; CDR2 reads SYDVKM. The chain links TRBV28 to TRBJ1-6; D is unclear. What was sequenced was cord blood. This TCR derives from a newborn girl in good health. CDR3 amino acids: CASTGRLGSSYNSPPHF. The CDR3 bases are TGTGCCAGCACCGGGAGGCTCGGAAGCTCCTATAATTCACCCCCCCACTTT.